The 15 T cell receptor beta chains reported below all come from one sample, sequenced in a study of blood T cell repertoires in COVID-19. Assay: immunoSEQ multiplex PCR; the TCRdb copy retains only in-frame clones and omits some. The sample records 100,000 to 150,000 clones, around 81% being singletons. Sequenced input: peripheral blood. The receptors were sampled from a woman aged 50 to 60 with acute or convalescent COVID-19.

The chain couples TRBV3-1 (or the pseudogene TRBV3-2) to TRBJ1-5; no clear D. There are 15 residues in the CDR3. Trimming left V 5 bases short and J 3 bases short, with 14 bases between. Germline CDR1 is LGHDT and CDR2 is YNNKEL (reference sequence). CDR3 DNA sequence: TGTGCCAGCAGCAAGACTACGGGGTCCAATCAGCCCCAGCATTTT. Translating gives CASSKTTGSNQPQHF.

The rearrangement joins TRBV6-2 or TRBV6-3 to TRBJ1-2; D gene uncertain. Trimming took 4 bases from V and 7 from J, leaving 19 bases between them. Germline V gene sequence: CDR1 MNHEY, CDR2 SVGEGT. CDR3 length equals 15 residues. In DNA form, the CDR3 reads TGTGCCAGCAGTTCCCCCCGCGAGGTTAGAGGTGGCTACACCTTC. It translates to CASSSPREVRGGYTF.

This chain connects TRBV15 to TRBJ2-1; 9 bases are a match to TRBD1. Trimming took 1 base from V and 7 from J; bases not matched to a gene: 8. The germline CDR1 and CDR2 sequences are LNHNV and YYDKDF (reference sequence). The CDR3 totals 16 residues. The CDR3 reads CATSRGKGTGYNEQFF. CDR3 coding DNA: TGTGCCACCAGCAGAGGCAAGGGGACAGGGTATAATGAGCAGTTCTTC.

The chain has TRBV2 and TRBJ1-1, with D possibly being TRBD1 (6 bases). In germline, CDR1 is SNHLY, CDR2 FYNNEI. V shed 6 bases and J shed 7 bases, with 18 bases lying between them. There are 14 residues in the CDR3. CDR3 in DNA: TGTGCCAGCAGCCAACCCGTCGAGACAGGTGAAGCTTTCTTT. Residues: CASSQPVETGEAFF.

V usage is TRBV12-3 or TRBV12-4 and J usage is TRBJ1-1, with a weak D call TRBD1 (5 bases). V was shortened by 4 bases and J by 3 bases, with 9 bases between the two germline ends. There are 13 residues in the CDR3. The CDR3 spells CASSSAGYTEAFF. The CDR3 DNA reads as TGTGCCAGCAGTTCGGCAGGGTACACTGAAGCTTTCTTT.

This clone has just a few counts. The CDR3 reads CASSSIQGAGNTIYF. In DNA form, the CDR3 reads TGTGCCAGCTCATCGATCCAGGGGGCTGGAAACACCATATATTTT. This sequence joins TRBV18 and TRBJ1-3; 7 bases fit TRBD1. Germline CDR1 reads KGHSH; CDR2 reads LQKENI. The CDR3 length is 15 residues. Unmatched junction bases numbered 6, after V lost 5 bases and J lost 2 bases.

This chain uses TRBV5-4 with TRBJ2-3; 7 nucleotides align to TRBD2. The CDR3 totals 14 residues. The ends lost 4 bases at V and 0 bases at J; junction bases unmatched: 2. The germline V gene encodes CDR1 SGHNT and CDR2 YYREEE (reference sequence). The CDR3 sequence is CASSVTSSTDTQYF. The CDR3 bases are TGTGCCAGCAGCGTGACTAGCAGCACAGATACGCAGTATTTT.

This chain joins TRBV21-1 and TRBJ1-1; the table names TRBD1, a call not compared with the DNA. TRBV21-1 is marked as a pseudogene. The CDR3 has 13 amino acids. CDR3: CASQRPHDMLVFF. CDR3 nucleotides: TGTGCCAGCCAGAGACCGCACGACATGTTAGTCTTCTTT.

The rearrangement uses TRBV9 and TRBJ2-1; D uncertain. Germline V gives CDR1 SGDLS, CDR2 YYNGEE. The CDR3 extends over 15 amino acids. Trimming stripped 4 bases from V and 4 bases from J, with 15 bases between. The CDR3 nucleotides are TGTGCCAGCAGCCCAACGACTGGTGGGTACAATGAGCAGTTCTTC. It yields the protein CASSPTTGGYNEQFF.

This clone appeared a single time. This chain connects TRBV18 to TRBJ1-5; maybe TRBD1 (6 bases). V lost 3 bases and J 5 bases, leaving 11 bases between the germline ends. Germline V lookup: CDR1 KGHSH, CDR2 LQKENI. The CDR3 is made up of 14 amino acids. This chain's CDR3 is CASSPQGRDQPQHF. The CDR3 DNA sequence: TGTGCCAGCTCACCCCAGGGGCGGGATCAGCCCCAGCATTTT.

The V gene is TRBV7-9, the J gene TRBJ1-2; 10 bases line up with TRBD1. V lost 3 bases and J lost 7; bases outside the gene matches: 11. The germline CDR1 and CDR2 sequences are SEHNR and FQNEAQ (reference sequence). This CDR3 comprises 16 residues. This CDR3 is CASSFTPDRGQGGYTF. DNA of the CDR3: TGTGCCAGCAGCTTTACTCCTGACAGGGGGCAAGGTGGCTACACCTTC. Drawing the rest from reference TRBV7-9 and TRBJ1-2, the complete variable domain is DTGVSQNPRHKITKRGQNVTFRCDPISEHNRLYWYRQTLGQGPEFLTYFQNEAQLEKSRLLSDRFSAERPKGSFSTLEIQRTEQGDSAMYLCASSFTPDRGQGGYTFGSGTRLTVV.

CDR3 in amino acids: CASSPPRMSYEQYF. CDR3 in DNA: TGTGCCAGCAGCCCTCCGAGGATGAGCTACGAGCAGTACTTC. The chain couples TRBV28 to TRBJ2-7; D is unresolved. Germline V gives CDR1 MDHEN, CDR2 SYDVKM. Deletions cut 6 bases from V and 3 bases from J, with 15 bases between. This CDR3 has 14 amino acids.

This sequence joins TRBV5-4 and TRBJ1-1, with 8 bases fitting TRBD1. This CDR3 spans 14 amino acids. The V segment lost 4 bases and the J segment 7 bases; nucleotides outside the gene matches: 9. In germline, CDR1 is SGHNT, CDR2 YYREEE (reference sequence). Here the CDR3 DNA reads TGTGCCAGCAGCGAACCAACAGGGGGAAATGAAGCTTTCTTT. Protein product: CASSEPTGGNEAFF.

The chain couples TRBV4-1 to TRBJ1-1; D is undetermined. This CDR3 comprises 13 residues. Germline lookup yields CDR1 MGHRA and CDR2 YSYEKL. V lost 8 bases to trimming and J lost 0 bases, with 10 bases between them. As DNA, the CDR3 is TGCGCCAGCCGCTGGGAGTTGAACACTGAAGCTTTCTTT. It yields the protein CASRWELNTEAFF.

The V gene is TRBV4-1, the J gene TRBJ2-7; TRBD2 might be the D (6 bases). The CDR3 loop spans 16 amino acids. Germline CDR1 reads MGHRA; CDR2 reads YSYEKL. V was clipped by 7 bases and J by 0 bases, with 19 bases between them. The CDR3 sequence is CASKSSGTLSSYEQYF. In nucleotides, the CDR3 is TGCGCCAGCAAATCCTCCGGGACTCTGAGCTCCTACGAGCAGTACTTC.